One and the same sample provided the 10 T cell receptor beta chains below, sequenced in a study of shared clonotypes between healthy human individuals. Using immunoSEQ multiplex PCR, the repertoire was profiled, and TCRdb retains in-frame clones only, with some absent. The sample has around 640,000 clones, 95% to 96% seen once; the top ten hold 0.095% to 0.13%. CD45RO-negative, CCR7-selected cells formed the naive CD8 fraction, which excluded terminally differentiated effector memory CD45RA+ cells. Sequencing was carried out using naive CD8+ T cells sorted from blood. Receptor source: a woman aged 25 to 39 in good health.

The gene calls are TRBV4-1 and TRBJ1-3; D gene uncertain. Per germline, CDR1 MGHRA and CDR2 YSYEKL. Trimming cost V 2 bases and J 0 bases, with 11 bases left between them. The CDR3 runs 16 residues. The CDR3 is CASSQKDVDSGNTIYF. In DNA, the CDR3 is TGCGCCAGCAGCCAAAAGGACGTAGACTCTGGAAACACCATATATTTT.

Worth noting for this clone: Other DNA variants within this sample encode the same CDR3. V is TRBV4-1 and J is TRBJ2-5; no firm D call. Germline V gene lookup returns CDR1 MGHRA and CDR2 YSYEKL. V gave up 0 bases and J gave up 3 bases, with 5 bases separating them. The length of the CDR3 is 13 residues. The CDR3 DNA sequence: TGCGCCAGCAGCCAAGATGGAGAAGAGACCCAGTACTTC. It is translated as CASSQDGEETQYF.

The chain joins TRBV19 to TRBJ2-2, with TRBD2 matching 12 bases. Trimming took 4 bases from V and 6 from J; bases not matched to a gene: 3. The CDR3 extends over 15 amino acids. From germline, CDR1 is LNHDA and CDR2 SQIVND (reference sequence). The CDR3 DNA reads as TGTGCCAGTAGTACGCTAGCGGGGGGGGCCGGGGAGCTGTTTTTT. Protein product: CASSTLAGGAGELFF.

The DNA for the CDR3 is TGTGCCAGCAGCTTGGGAGGGACCCCGTATGCAAAAGGTCAGCCCCAGCATTTT. Amino acids: CASSLGGTPYAKGQPQHF. This sequence joins TRBV5-5 and TRBJ1-5; D is perhaps TRBD1 (5 bases). With 0 bases removed from V and 6 bases from J, the gap between germline ends came to 22 bases. CDR1 and CDR2 (germline): SGHKS, YYEKEE (reference sequence). The CDR3 loop spans 18 amino acids.

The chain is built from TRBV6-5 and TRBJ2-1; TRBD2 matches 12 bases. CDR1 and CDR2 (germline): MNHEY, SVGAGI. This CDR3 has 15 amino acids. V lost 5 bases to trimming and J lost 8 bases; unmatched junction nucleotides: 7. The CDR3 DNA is TGTGCCAGCAGTGCCCTAGCGGGAGGGCCCGATGAGCAGTTCTTC. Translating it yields CASSALAGGPDEQFF.

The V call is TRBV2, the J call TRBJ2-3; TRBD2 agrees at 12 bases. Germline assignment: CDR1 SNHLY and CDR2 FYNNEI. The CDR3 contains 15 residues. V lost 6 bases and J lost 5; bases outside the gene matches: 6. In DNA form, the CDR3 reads TGTGCCAGCAGCCCTCCGGGACTAGCGGGAGATACGCAGTATTTT. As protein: CASSPPGLAGDTQYF.

This CDR3 is CASSSAGMQAKNIQYF. DNA for the CDR3: TGTGCCAGCAGTTCAGCGGGGATGCAAGCCAAAAACATTCAGTACTTC. The chain carries TRBV28 and TRBJ2-4; 7 nucleotides align to TRBD2. This CDR3 is built from 16 residues. V was clipped by 4 bases and J by 0 bases; unmatched bases: 6. The germline CDR1 and CDR2 sequences are MDHEN and SYDVKM.

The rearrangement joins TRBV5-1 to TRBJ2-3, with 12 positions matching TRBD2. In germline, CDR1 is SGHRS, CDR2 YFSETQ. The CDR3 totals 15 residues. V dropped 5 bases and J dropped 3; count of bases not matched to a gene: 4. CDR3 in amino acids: CASSTGTSGTDTQYF. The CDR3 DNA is TGCGCCAGCAGTACCGGGACTAGCGGGACAGATACGCAGTATTTT.

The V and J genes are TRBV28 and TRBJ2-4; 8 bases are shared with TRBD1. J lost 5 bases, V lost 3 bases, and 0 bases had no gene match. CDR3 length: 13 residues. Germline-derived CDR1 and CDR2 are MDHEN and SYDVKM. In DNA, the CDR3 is TGTGCCAGCAGTTTGACAGGGGAAAACATTCAGTACTTC. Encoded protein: CASSLTGENIQYF.

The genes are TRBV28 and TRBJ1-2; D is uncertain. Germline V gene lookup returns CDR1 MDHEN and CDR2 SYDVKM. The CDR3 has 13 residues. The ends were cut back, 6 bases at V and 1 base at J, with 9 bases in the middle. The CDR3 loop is CASRPQDNYGYTF. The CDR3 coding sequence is TGTGCCAGCAGGCCCCAGGATAACTATGGCTACACCTTC.